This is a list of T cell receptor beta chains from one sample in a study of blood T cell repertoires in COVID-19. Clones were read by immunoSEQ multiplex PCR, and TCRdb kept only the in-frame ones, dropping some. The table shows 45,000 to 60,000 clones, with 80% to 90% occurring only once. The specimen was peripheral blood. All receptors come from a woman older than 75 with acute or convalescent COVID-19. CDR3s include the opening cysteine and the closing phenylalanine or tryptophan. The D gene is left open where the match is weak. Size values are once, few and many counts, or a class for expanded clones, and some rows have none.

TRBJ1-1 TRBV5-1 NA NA TGCGCCAGCAGCGGAACAGGGCCTGGAACTGAAGCTTTCTTT CASSGTGPGTEAFF
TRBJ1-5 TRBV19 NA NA TGTGCCAGTAGCGCCGGGAAGGATAGCAATCAGCCCCAGCATTTT CASSAGKDSNQPQHF
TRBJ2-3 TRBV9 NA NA TGTGCCAGCACGAAGAGTTACACAGATACGCAGTATTTT CASTKSYTDTQYF
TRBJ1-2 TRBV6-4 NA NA TGTGCCAGCAGTACTGGACAGAACTATGGCTACACCTTC CASSTGQNYGYTF
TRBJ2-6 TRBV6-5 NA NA TGTGCCAGCAGTTACTCCTACTCTGGGGCCAACGTCCTGACTTTC CASSYSYSGANVLTF
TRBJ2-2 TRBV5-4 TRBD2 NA TGTGCCAGCAACCGGGGGGTCTCCGGGGAGCTGTTTTTT CASNRGVSGELFF
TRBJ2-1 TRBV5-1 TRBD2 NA TGCGCCAGCACCCGGGGGGACCGAGACAATGAGCAGTTCTTC CASTRGDRDNEQFF
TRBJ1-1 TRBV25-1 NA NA TGTGCCAGCAGGAGCAGGAAGAACACTGAAGCTTTCTTT CASRSRKNTEAFF
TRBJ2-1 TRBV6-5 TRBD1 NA TGTGCCAGCAAATACGGGACAGGGGTTGATGAGCAGTTCTTC CASKYGTGVDEQFF
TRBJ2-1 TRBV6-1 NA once TGTGCCAGCAGTGAGCGACAGAACTACAATGAGCAGTTCTTC CASSERQNYNEQFF
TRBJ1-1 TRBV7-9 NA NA TGTGCCAGCAGCTTTGCGGGAGGACAGATGAACACTGAAGCTTTCTTT CASSFAGGQMNTEAFF
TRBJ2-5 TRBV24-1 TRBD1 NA TGTGCCACCAGCGACAGGGCACAAGAGACCCAGTACTTC CATSDRAQETQYF
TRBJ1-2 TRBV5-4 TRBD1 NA TGTGCCAGCAGCACGGGACAGGGGGCTTCCGGCTACACCTTC CASSTGQGASGYTF
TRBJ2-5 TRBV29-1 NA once TGCAGCGTCGACCCTGGACGCAGCGGAGAGACCCAGTACTTC CSVDPGRSGETQYF
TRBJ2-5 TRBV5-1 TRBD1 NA TGCGCCAGCAGCTTGGGGGGGACAGGGCGAGAGACCCAGTACTTC CASSLGGTGRETQYF
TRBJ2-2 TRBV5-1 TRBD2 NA TGCGCCAGCAGCGGAGGACTAGCGGGAACGAACACCGGGGAGCTGTTTTTT CASSGGLAGTNTGELFF
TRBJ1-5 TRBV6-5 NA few TGTGCCAGCAGGAAGGGGGGGAATCAGCCCCAGCATTTT CASRKGGNQPQHF
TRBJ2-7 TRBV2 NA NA TGTGCCAGCACTCGGCAGGGAGGTTACGAGCAGTACTTC CASTRQGGYEQYF
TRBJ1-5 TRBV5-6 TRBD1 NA TGTGCCAGCGGCAAGACAGGGGACTATCAGCCCCAGCATTTT CASGKTGDYQPQHF
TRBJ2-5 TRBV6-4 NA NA TGTGCCAGCTCCTTTAGCGTAGGGGAGACCCAGTACTTC CASSFSVGETQYF
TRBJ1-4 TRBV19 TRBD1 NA TGTGCCAGTAGACAGGGGGCAGACTCTAACGAAAAACTGTTTTTT CASRQGADSNEKLFF
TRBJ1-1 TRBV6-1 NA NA TGTGCCAGCAGTGAAGCAGGCTGGGGCCCACCGGACACTGAAGCTTTCTTT CASSEAGWGPPDTEAFF